The entry below describes one T cell receptor (beta chain). The antigen remains undetermined. This specimen belongs to a study of T cell responses to AZD1222 COVID-19 vaccine. Study-wide results and caveats: Dominant CD4 TCR responses targeted spike regions 160-218 and 743-854. At study baseline, merely over 5 AZD1222 recipients were seropositive.

This CDR3 comprises 14 residues. CDR1 and CDR2 (germline): LNHNV, YYDKDF (reference sequence). Trimming stripped 0 bases from V and 0 bases from J, with 5 bases between. Clones were read by immunoSEQ multiplex PCR, and TCRdb kept only the in-frame ones, dropping some. Of 100,000 to 150,000 clones in the sample, roughly nine tenths are singletons; the top ten hold 25% to 30%. This specimen was peripheral blood, taken on day 0 of AZD1222 vaccination. This chain joins TRBV15 and TRBJ1-1; D unresolved. This TCR derives from an adult in good health. CDR3 sequence (DNA): TGTGCCACCAGCAGAGACCAGGTGAACACTGAAGCTTTCTTT. It codes for CATSRDQVNTEAFF. Variable domain in full (rest from reference TRBV15 and TRBJ1-1): DAMVIQNPRYQVTQFGKPVTLSCSQTLNHNVMYWYQQKSSQAPKLLFHYYDKDFNNEADTPDNFQSRRPNTSFCFLDIRSPGLGDTAMYLCATSRDQVNTEAFFGQGTRLTVV.